The clone carrying this TCR beta chain appeared a few times. Individuals who donated were healthy Caucasians from Russia aged roughly 6 to 100. This specimen comes from a study of blood T cells in healthy people across ages. V lost 4 bases and J lost 2; bases outside the gene matches: 10. The CDR3 covers 17 residues. CDR1 is MNHNY and CDR2 is SVGAGI in the germline V gene (reference sequence). A second PCR, run for about 7 to 11 cycles, used a sample-barcoded 5' primer plus a J-beta primer mix. A single record per CDR3 protein comes from TCRdb applying MiXCR to the 5' RACE reads. The sample yields about 1.8 million distinct CDR3 sequences, 40% to 55% seen once.

The clonotype comes from a woman in her thirties or forties in good health. The sequencing sample was made of blood. The genes are TRBV6-6 and TRBJ2-3; the match to TRBD2 covers 9 bases. The chain's CDR3 is CASSSPPSGGPTDTQYF. CDR3 in DNA: TGTGCCAGCAGTTCCCCGCCAAGCGGGGGGCCCACAGATACGCAGTATTTT.